The present T cell receptor beta chain was sequenced within a study of blood T cell repertoires in COVID-19. V was trimmed by 2 bases and J by 3 bases, leaving 11 bases between them. CDR1 and CDR2 (germline): LNHDA, SQIVND (reference sequence). The CDR3 sequence is 15 residues long. This clone came up a few times. Only in-frame clones appear in the TCRdb table, and some are missing; sequencing was by immunoSEQ multiplex PCR. The table has 60,000 to 75,000 clones, about 86% seen once. The clonotype originates from a human donor in a cohort sampled during active COVID-19. Sequenced material: peripheral blood. The J gene is TRBJ2-1, the V gene TRBV19, with D possibly matching TRBD1 (5 bases). This chain's CDR3 is CASSIIETDYNEQFF. The DNA of the CDR3 is TGTGCCAGTAGTATAATCGAGACAGACTACAATGAGCAGTTCTTC.